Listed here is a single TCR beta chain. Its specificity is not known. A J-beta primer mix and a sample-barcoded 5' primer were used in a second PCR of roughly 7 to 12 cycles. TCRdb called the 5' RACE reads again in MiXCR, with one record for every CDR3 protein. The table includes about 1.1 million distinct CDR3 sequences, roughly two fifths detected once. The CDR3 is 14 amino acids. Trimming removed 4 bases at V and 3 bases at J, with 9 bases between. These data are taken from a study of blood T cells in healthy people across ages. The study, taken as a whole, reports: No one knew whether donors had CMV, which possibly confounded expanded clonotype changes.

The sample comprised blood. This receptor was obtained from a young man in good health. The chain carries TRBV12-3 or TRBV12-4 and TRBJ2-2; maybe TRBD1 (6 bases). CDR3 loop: CASSSQGDTGELFF. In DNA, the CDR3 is TGTGCCAGCAGTTCACAGGGAGACACCGGGGAGCTGTTTTTT.